Listed here is a single T cell receptor beta chain. These data originate in a study of metastatic and nonmetastatic thyroid tumors. On the study more broadly: Malignant thyroid and benign thyroid patients provided blood and tumor or nodule tissue whose repertoires were compared.

TCRdb reprocessed the PCR reads via MiXCR. In the table there are more than 65,000 clones, more than 13% of which are singletons. Germline V gives CDR1 SGHAT, CDR2 FQNNGV. Trimming took 3 bases from V and 1 from J, leaving 20 bases between them. This CDR3 is built from 18 residues. Until they underwent thyroid surgery, no patient had received any treatment. This sequence originates from a male donor with papillary thyroid cancer or a benign thyroid nodule (not recorded which). Some clones in this sample may be carry-over from other donors' samples. The source material was blood. The chain carries TRBV11-2 and TRBJ2-3; either TRBD1 or TRBD2 may supply D (5 bases each). Here the CDR3 DNA reads TGTGCCAGCAGCTTGGGGGTGTGGGTTAGGTTGGGCACAGATACGCAGTATTTT. Protein: CASSLGVWVRLGTDTQYF.